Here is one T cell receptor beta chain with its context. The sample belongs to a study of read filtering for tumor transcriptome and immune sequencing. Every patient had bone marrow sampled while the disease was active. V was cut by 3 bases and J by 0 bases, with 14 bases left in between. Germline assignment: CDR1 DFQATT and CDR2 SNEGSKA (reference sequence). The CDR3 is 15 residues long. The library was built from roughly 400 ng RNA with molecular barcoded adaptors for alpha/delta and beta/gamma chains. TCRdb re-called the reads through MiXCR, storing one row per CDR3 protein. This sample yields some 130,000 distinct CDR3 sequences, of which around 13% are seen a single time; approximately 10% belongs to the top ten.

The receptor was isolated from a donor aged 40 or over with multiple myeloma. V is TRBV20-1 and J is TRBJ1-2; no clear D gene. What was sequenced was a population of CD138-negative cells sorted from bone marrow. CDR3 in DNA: TGCAGTGCTAGTCCCGGACTCACGGCTAACTATGGCTACACCTTC. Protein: CSASPGLTANYGYTF.